This TCR beta chain was identified during a study of blood T cells in healthy people across ages. This CDR3 is 14 amino acids long. Trimming took off 4 bases at V and 5 bases at J, with 12 bases between the two ends. CDR1 is SGHRS, CDR2 YFSETQ, per germline. Details on this clonotype: Its specificity is unknown.

A second roughly 6 to 11 cycle PCR used barcoded and J-beta primers. MiXCR, run by TCRdb on the 5' RACE reads, gives a single entry per CDR3 protein. Of approximately 800,000 distinct CDR3 sequences listed, around 62% were seen once; the top ten hold 25% to 35%. The study's findings and limits: Diversity estimated from one million T cells was considered an underestimate. TCR beta diversity was tightly associated with the proportion of naive T cells. The fall in TCR beta diversity per million T cells was roughly linear with age.

Sequencing was performed on blood. The rearrangement joins TRBV5-1 to TRBJ1-4; perhaps TRBD1 as D (5 bases). The source of this sequence is a young man in good health. The CDR3 sequence is CASSPTEPNEKLFF. For the CDR3, the DNA is TGCGCCAGCAGCCCGACAGAACCGAATGAAAAACTGTTTTTT.